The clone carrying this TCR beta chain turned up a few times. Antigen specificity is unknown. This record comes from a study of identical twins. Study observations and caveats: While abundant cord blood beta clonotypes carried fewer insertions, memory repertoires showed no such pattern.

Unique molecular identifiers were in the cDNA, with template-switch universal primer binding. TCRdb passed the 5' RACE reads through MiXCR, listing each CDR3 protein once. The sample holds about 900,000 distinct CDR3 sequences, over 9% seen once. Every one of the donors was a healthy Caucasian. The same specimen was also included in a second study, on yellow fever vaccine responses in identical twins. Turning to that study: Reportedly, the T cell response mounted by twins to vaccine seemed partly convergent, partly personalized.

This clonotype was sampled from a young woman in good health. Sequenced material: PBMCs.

This chain's CDR3 is CASSEGVGRRGKDTQYF. The CDR3 DNA reads as TGTGCCAGCAGTGAAGGGGTTGGAAGAAGGGGGAAAGATACGCAGTATTTT. V is TRBV6-1 and J is TRBJ2-3, with D possibly TRBD1 on 6 matching bases. The germline V gene encodes CDR1 MNHNS and CDR2 SASEGT. The ends were cut back, 1 base at V and 5 bases at J, with 19 bases in the middle. CDR3 length equals 17 residues.